This TCR beta chain was recovered during a study of T-cell memory formation after mild COVID-19. This clonotype is judged medium-sized (0.01 to 0.1%). This CDR3 has 17 residues. Germline values: CDR1 SGHRS, CDR2 YFSETQ. V shed 3 bases and J shed 0 bases, with 15 bases lying between them. TCRdb fed the 5' RACE reads into MiXCR, producing one record per CDR3 protein. The data show some 350,000 distinct CDR3 sequences, with less than 20% seen just once and around 20% held by the top ten. This sequence originates from a man between 18 and 29 years old who had mild COVID-19 (a few samples of this study predate the infection). Cell type and time point are not known. V is TRBV5-1 and J is TRBJ2-2, with D possibly being TRBD1 or TRBD2 (5 bases each). Sample: PBMCs or a T cell subset sorted from them (not recorded which). CDR3 protein: CASSSNGANANTGELFF. DNA for the CDR3: TGCGCCAGCAGCTCGAACGGGGCTAACGCGAACACCGGGGAGCTGTTTTTT.